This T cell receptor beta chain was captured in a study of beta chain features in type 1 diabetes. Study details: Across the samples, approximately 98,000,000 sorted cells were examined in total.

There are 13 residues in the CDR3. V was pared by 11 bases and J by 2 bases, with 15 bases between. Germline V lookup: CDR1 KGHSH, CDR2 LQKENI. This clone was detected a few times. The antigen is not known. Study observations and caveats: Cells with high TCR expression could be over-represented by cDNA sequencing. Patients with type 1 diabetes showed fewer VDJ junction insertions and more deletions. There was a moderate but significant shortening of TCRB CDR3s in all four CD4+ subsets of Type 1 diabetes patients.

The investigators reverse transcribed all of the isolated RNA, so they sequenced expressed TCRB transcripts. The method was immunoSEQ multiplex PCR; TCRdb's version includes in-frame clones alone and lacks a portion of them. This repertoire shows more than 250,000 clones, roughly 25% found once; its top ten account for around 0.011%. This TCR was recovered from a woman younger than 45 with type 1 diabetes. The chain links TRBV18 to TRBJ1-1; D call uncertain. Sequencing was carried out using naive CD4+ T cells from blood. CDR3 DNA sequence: TGTGCCGGCACCACAACAGAAAACACTGAAGCTTTCTTT. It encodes CAGTTTENTEAFF.